The T cell receptor (beta chain) described here comes from a study of CD8 T cells in ankylosing spondylitis. The germline CDR1 and CDR2 sequences are SGHAT and FQNNGV. V dropped 5 bases and J dropped 0; count of bases not matched to a gene: 17. CDR3 length: 20 residues. Researchers built TCR beta libraries using quantitative 5'-RACE with molecular barcodes. TCRdb reprocessed the 5' RACE reads via MiXCR and lists one record per CDR3 protein. Of approximately 540,000 distinct CDR3 sequences in the sample, roughly 13% were seen once. This clonotype was counted at least ten times. The antigen is not known. Findings of the study overall: Ankylosing spondylitis blood appeared to carry a characteristic TCR beta motif of roughly eight highly homologous variants.

The TCR originated in a male donor with ankylosing spondylitis. The J gene is TRBJ2-1, the V gene TRBV11-2; TRBD1 matches at 9 bases. Input material: blood, either unsorted or a sorted T cell fraction (not recorded which). CDR3 in amino acids: CASSRTPGTGSLSSYNEQFF. As DNA, the CDR3 is TGTGCCAGCAGCCGGACACCCGGGACAGGGTCACTCAGCTCCTACAATGAGCAGTTCTTC.